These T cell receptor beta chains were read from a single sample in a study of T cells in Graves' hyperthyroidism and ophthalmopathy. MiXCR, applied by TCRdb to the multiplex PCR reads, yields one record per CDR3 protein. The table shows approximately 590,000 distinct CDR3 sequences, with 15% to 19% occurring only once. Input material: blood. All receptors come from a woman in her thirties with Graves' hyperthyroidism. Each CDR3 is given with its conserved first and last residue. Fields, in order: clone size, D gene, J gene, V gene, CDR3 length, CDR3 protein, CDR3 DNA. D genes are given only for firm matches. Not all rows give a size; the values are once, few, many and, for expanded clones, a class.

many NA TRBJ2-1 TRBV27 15 CASSTPGRYDNEQFF TGTGCCAGCAGTACTCCGGGACGGTACGACAATGAGCAGTTCTTC
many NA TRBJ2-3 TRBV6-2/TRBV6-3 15 CASSRGPMRSDTQYF TGTGCCAGCAGTCGAGGGCCCATGCGGTCAGATACGCAGTATTTT
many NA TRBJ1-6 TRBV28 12 CASARGSSPLHF TGTGCCAGCGCCCGAGGGAGTTCACCCCTCCACTTT
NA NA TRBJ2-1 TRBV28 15 CASSSPGTGENEQFF TGTGCCAGCAGTTCCCCGGGAACGGGGGAGAATGAGCAGTTCTTC
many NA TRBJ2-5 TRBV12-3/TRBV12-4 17 CASSATYSGLRLETQYF TGTGCCAGCAGTGCAACCTACTCAGGATTGAGGTTGGAGACCCAGTACTTC
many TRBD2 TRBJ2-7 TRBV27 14 CATRGGTSSYEQYF TGTGCCACCAGGGGTGGGACTAGCTCCTACGAGCAGTACTTC
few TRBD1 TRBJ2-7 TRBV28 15 CASSSAGQGVFGQYF TGTGCCAGCAGTTCAGCGGGACAGGGAGTTTTCGGGCAGTACTTC
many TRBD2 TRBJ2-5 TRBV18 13 CASSQLAGETQYF TGTGCCAGCTCGCAACTAGCGGGAGAGACCCAGTACTTC
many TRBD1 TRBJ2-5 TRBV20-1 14 CSATRDRMAETQYF TGCAGTGCTACCCGGGACAGGATGGCGGAGACCCAGTACTTC
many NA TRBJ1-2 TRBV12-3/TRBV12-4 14 CASSFFGEGNGYTF TGTGCCAGCAGTTTTTTTGGGGAAGGGAATGGCTACACCTTC
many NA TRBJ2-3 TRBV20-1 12 CSAGSLTDTQYF TGCAGTGCCGGGTCCCTCACAGATACGCAGTATTTT
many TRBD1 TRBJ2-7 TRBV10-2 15 CASRTNGQGTYEQYF TGCGCCAGCAGGACTAACGGACAGGGCACCTACGAGCAGTACTTC
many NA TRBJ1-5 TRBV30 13 CAWSFTPDQPQHF TGTGCCTGGAGTTTCACACCTGATCAGCCCCAGCATTTT
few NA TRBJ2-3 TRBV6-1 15 CASSDFSRATDAQYF TGTGCCAGCAGTGACTTTAGTAGGGCCACAGATGCGCAGTATTTT
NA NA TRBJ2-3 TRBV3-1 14 CASIQSPSTDTQYF TGTGCCAGCATCCAAAGCCCCAGCACAGATACGCAGTATTTT
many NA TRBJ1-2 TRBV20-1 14 CSAREEQGSGGYTF TGCAGTGCGAGGGAAGAACAGGGATCGGGTGGCTACACCTTC
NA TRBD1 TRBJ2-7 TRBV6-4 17 CASSDQPGTGATYEQYF TGTGCCAGCAGTGACCAACCCGGGACAGGGGCCACCTACGAGCAGTACTTC
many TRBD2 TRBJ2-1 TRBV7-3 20 CASNTTPGLAGVDFYNEQFF TGTGCCAGCAACACAACACCGGGACTAGCGGGAGTCGACTTCTACAATGAGCAGTTCTTC
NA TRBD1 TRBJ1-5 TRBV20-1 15 CSASHRGRVNQPQHF TGCAGTGCGAGCCACAGGGGGCGAGTTAATCAGCCCCAGCATTTT
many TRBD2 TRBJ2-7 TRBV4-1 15 CASSRLAPSSYEQYF TGCGCCAGCAGCCGACTAGCCCCAAGCTCCTACGAGCAGTACTTC
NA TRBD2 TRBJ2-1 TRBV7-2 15 CASSKLGDYYNEQFF TGTGCCAGTAGTAAGTTGGGGGACTATTACAATGAGCAGTTCTTC
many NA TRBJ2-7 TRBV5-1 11 CASSISEEQYF TGCGCCAGCAGCATCTCGGAGGAGCAGTACTTC
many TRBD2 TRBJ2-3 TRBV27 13 CASSSTSSDTQYF TGTGCCAGCAGTTCGACTAGCTCAGATACGCAGTATTTT
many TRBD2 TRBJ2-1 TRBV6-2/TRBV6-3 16 CASSRGGWSSYNEQFF TGTGCCAGCAGTCGGGGGGGGTGGAGCTCCTACAATGAGCAGTTCTTC
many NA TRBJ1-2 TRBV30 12 CAWSTGSYGYTF TGTGCCTGGAGCACCGGGAGCTATGGCTACACCTTC
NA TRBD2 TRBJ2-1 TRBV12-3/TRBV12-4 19 CASSLLTSGRASSNNEQFF TGTGCCAGCAGTTTACTGACTAGCGGGAGGGCTTCGTCAAACAATGAGCAGTTCTTC
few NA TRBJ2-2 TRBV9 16 CASSVSGTSSWGELFF TGTGCCAGCAGCGTCTCCGGGACTTCCTCTTGGGGGGAGCTGTTTTTT
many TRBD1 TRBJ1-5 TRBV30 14 CAWRGQSSNQPQHF TGTGCCTGGAGGGGACAGAGTAGCAATCAGCCCCAGCATTTT
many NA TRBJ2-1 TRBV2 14 CASTIRAPPNEQFF TGTGCCAGCACCATCCGTGCGCCCCCCAATGAGCAGTTCTTC
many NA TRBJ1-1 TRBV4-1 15 CASSQGESAYTEAFF TGCGCCAGCAGCCAAGGGGAGTCCGCATACACTGAAGCTTTCTTT
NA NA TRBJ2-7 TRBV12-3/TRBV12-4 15 CASSFRGEGQSEQYF TGTGCCAGCAGTTTTAGGGGGGAGGGCCAGAGCGAGCAGTACTTC
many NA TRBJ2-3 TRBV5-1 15 CASSQDGALTDTQYF TGCGCCAGCAGCCAGGACGGAGCTCTCACAGATACGCAGTATTTT
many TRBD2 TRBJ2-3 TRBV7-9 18 CASSLRLQDGGVTDTQYF TGTGCCAGCAGCTTACGGCTCCAGGACGGGGGGGTCACAGATACGCAGTATTTT
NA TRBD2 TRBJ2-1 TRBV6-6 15 CASSYGAGGVNEQFF TGTGCCAGCAGTTACGGGGCGGGAGGGGTCAATGAGCAGTTCTTC
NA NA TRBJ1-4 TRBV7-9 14 CASSLREEGEKLFF TGTGCCAGCAGCTTGAGGGAAGAAGGGGAAAAACTGTTTTTT
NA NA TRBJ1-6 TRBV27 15 CASRPSGQNNSPLHF TGTGCCAGCAGACCCTCGGGCCAGAATAATTCACCCCTCCACTTT
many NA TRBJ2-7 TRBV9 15 CASSVDLGPLGEQYF TGTGCCAGCAGCGTAGATCTGGGCCCTTTGGGAGAGCAGTACTTC
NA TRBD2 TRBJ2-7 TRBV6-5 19 CASSYSEVAGGPRPYEQYF TGTGCCAGCAGTTACTCGGAGGTAGCGGGAGGGCCCAGACCTTACGAGCAGTACTTC
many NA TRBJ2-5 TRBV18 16 CASSPPGTTGQETQYF TGTGCCAGCTCACCCCCCGGGACCACTGGCCAAGAGACCCAGTACTTC
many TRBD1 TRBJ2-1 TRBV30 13 CAWQGQLYNEQFF TGTGCCTGGCAGGGACAGCTTTACAATGAGCAGTTCTTC
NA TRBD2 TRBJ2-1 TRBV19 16 CASSRRSAGGYNEQFF TGTGCCAGTTCCAGGCGGTCTGCGGGAGGTTACAATGAGCAGTTCTTC